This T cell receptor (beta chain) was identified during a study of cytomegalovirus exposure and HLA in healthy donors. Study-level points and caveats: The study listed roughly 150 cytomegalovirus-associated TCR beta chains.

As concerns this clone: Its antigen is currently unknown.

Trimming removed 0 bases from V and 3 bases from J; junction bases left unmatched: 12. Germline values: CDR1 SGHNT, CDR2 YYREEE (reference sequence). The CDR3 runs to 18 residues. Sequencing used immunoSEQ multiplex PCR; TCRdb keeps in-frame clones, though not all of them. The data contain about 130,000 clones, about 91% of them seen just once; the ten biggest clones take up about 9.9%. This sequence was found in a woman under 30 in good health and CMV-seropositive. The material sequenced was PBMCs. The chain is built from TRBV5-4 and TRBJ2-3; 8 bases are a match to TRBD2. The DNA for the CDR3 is TGTGCCAGCAGCTTGGGGGCGAGGAGAGGACTAGCAACAGATACGCAGTATTTT. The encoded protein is CASSLGARRGLATDTQYF.